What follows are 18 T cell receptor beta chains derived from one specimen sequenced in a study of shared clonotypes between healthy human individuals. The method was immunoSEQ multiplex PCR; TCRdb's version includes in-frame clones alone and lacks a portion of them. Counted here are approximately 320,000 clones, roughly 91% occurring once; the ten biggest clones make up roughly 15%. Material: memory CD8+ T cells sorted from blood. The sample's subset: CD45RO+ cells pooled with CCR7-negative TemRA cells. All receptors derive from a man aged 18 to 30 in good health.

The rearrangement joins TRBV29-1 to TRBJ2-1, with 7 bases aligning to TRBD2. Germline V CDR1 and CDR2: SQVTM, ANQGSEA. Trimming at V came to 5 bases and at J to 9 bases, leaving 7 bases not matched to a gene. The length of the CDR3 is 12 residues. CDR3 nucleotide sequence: TGCAGCGTTCGAAACGGGGAGGGTGAGCAGTTCTTC. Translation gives CSVRNGEGEQFF.

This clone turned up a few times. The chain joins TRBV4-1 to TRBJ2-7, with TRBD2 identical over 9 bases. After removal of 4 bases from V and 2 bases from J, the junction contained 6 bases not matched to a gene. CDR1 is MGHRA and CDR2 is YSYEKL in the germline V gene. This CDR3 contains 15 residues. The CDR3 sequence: CASSPVLAGAYEQYF. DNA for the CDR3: TGCGCCAGCAGCCCGGTATTAGCGGGAGCCTACGAGCAGTACTTC.

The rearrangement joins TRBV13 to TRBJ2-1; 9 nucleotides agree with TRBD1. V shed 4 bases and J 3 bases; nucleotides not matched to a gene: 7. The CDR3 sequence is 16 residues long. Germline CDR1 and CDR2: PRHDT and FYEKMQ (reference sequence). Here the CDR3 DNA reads TGTGCCAGCAGCTCCGTGACAGGGGGAAACTACAATGAGCAGTTCTTC. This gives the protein CASSSVTGGNYNEQFF.

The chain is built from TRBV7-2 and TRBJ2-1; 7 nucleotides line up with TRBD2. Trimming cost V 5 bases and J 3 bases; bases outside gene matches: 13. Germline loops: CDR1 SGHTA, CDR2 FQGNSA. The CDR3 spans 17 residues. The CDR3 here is CASSPHRWSGIYNEQFF. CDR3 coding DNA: TGTGCCAGCAGCCCCCATCGGTGGAGCGGGATCTACAATGAGCAGTTCTTC.

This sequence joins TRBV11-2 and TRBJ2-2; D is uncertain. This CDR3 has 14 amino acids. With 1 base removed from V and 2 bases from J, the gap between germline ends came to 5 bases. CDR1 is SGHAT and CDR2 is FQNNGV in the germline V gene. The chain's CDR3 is CASSLGLNTGELFF. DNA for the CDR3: TGTGCCAGCAGCTTAGGACTTAACACCGGGGAGCTGTTTTTT.

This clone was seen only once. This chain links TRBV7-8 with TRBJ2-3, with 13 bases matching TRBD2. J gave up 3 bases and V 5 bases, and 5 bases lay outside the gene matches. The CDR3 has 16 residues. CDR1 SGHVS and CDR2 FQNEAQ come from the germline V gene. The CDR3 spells CASSLGLAGNTDTQYF. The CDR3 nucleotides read TGTGCCAGCAGCCTGGGACTAGCGGGGAATACAGATACGCAGTATTTT.

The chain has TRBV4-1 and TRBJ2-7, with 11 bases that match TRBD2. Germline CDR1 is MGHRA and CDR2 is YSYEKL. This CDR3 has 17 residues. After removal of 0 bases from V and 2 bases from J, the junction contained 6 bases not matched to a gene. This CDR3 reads CASSQDHLLAGAYEQYF. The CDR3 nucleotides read TGCGCCAGCAGCCAAGATCACCTACTAGCGGGGGCCTACGAGCAGTACTTC.

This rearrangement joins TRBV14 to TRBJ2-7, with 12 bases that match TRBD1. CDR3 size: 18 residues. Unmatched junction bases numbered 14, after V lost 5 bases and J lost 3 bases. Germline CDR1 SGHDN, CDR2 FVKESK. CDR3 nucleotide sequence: TGTGCCAGCAGCTCAGACCGGGACAGGGGGCGCGAAGGCTACGAGCAGTACTTC. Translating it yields CASSSDRDRGREGYEQYF.

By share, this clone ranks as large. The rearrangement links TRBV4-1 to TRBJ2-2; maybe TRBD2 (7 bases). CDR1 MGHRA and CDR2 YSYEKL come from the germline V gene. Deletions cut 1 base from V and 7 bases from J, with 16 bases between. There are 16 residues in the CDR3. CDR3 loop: CASSQVMGGRVGELFF. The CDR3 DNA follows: TGCGCCAGCAGCCAAGTAATGGGGGGGCGAGTCGGGGAGCTGTTTTTT.

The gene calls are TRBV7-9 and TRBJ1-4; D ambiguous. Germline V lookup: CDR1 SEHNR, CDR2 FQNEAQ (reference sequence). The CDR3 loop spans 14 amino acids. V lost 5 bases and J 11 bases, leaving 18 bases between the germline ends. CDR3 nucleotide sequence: TGTGCCAGCAGCCAAGACGGGGATGGTGCGAAACTGTTTTTT. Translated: CASSQDGDGAKLFF.

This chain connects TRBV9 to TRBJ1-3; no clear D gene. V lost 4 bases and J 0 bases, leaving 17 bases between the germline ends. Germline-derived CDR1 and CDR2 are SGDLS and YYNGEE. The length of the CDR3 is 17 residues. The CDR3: CASSFEPGGSSGNTIYF. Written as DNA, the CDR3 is TGTGCCAGCAGCTTCGAACCCGGCGGGAGCTCTGGAAACACCATATATTTT.

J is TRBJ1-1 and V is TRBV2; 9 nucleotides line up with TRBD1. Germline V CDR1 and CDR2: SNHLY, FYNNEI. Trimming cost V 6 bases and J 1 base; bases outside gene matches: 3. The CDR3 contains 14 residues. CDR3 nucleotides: TGTGCCAGCAGAACACAGGGGGCGAACACTGAAGCTTTCTTT. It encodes CASRTQGANTEAFF.

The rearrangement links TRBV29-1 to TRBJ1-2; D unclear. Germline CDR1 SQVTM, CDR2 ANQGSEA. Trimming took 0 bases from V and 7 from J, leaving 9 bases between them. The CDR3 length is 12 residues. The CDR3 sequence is CSVEDLWVGYTF. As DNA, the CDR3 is TGCAGCGTTGAAGATCTTTGGGTTGGCTACACCTTC. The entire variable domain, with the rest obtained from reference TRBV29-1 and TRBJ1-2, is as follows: SAVISQKPSRDICQRGTSLTIQCQVDSQVTMMFWYRQQPGQSLTLIATANQGSEATYESGFVIDKFPISRPNLTFSTLTVSNMSPEDSSIYLCSVEDLWVGYTFGSGTRLTVV.

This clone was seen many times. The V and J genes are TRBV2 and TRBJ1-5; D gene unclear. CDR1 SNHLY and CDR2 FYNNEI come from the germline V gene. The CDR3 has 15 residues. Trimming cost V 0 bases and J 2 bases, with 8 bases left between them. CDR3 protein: CASSEAGYGNQPQHF. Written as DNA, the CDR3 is TGTGCCAGCAGTGAAGCAGGGTATGGCAATCAGCCCCAGCATTTT.

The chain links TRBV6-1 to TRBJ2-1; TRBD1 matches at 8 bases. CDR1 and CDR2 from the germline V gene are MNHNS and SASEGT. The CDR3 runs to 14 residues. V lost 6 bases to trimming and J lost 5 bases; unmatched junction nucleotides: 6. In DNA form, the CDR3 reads TGTGCCAGCAGATGGACAGGGCTTGACAATGAGCAGTTCTTC. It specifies CASRWTGLDNEQFF.

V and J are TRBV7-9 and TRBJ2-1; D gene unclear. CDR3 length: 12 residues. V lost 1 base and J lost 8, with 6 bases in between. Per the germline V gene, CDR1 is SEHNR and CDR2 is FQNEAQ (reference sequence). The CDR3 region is CASSLGRDEQFF. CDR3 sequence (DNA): TGTGCCAGCAGCTTAGGTCGGGATGAGCAGTTCTTC.

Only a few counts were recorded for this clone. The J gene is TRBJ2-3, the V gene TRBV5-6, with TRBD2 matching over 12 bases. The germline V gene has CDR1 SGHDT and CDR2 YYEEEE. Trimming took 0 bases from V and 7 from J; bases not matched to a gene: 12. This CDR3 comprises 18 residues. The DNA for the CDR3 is TGTGCCAGCAGCTTGGTTCTCGAAGGACTAGCGGGGATTCATACGCAGTATTTT. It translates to CASSLVLEGLAGIHTQYF.

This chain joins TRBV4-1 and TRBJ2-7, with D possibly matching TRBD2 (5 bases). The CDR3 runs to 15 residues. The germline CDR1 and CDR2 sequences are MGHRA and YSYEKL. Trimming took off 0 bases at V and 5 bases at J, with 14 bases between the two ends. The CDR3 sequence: CASSQEELGLNEQYF. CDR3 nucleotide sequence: TGCGCCAGCAGCCAAGAGGAACTAGGGCTAAACGAGCAGTACTTC.